A selection of T cell receptor beta chains follows, all from one sample in a study of blood T cells in healthy people across ages. TCRdb analysed the 5' RACE reads with MiXCR anew, one entry per CDR3 protein. The sample contains about 1,400,000 distinct CDR3 sequences, 59% of which appear only once. Sequenced: blood. All receptors derive from a young man in good health. CDR3s include the opening cysteine and the closing phenylalanine or tryptophan. The D gene is left open where the match is weak. Size tells how often a clone was seen (once, few, many) or the class of an expanded clone, and some rows leave it out.

d_call: TRBD2
v_call: TRBV4-3
j_call: TRBJ2-1
clone_size: -
cdr3_aa: CASSQDTPSGGPPRDNEQFF
cdr3_nt: TGCGCCAGCAGCCAAGACACCCCTAGCGGGGGCCCTCCACGGGACAATGAGCAGTTCTTT

d_call: -
v_call: TRBV6-5
j_call: TRBJ1-6
clone_size: few
cdr3_aa: CASRTGNSPLHF
cdr3_nt: TGTGCCAGCAGAACAGGGAACTCACCCCTCCACTTT

d_call: -
v_call: TRBV11-2
j_call: TRBJ2-6
clone_size: -
cdr3_aa: CASSVSVSSGANVLTF
cdr3_nt: TGTGCCAGCAGCGTCTCGGTCAGCTCTGGGGCCAACGTCCTGACTTTC

d_call: -
v_call: TRBV7-8
j_call: TRBJ2-7
clone_size: -
cdr3_aa: CASSPLLRALHEQYF
cdr3_nt: TGCGCCAGCAGCCCCCTCCTCCGGGCGCTTCACGAGCAGTACTTC

d_call: TRBD1
v_call: TRBV12-3/TRBV12-4
j_call: TRBJ2-3
clone_size: few
cdr3_aa: CASSTGTEALDTQYF
cdr3_nt: TGTGCCAGCAGTACCGGGACAGAGGCGTTAGATACGCAGTATTTT

d_call: TRBD2
v_call: TRBV27
j_call: TRBJ2-7
clone_size: -
cdr3_aa: CASSPFSGGVYEQYF
cdr3_nt: TGTGCCAGCAGTCCATTCAGCGGGGGTGTCTACGAGCAGTACTTC

d_call: TRBD1
v_call: TRBV29-1
j_call: TRBJ2-3
clone_size: few
cdr3_aa: CSVAQGVGTDTQYF
cdr3_nt: TGCAGCGTTGCACAGGGGGTCGGCACAGATACGCAGTATTTT

d_call: -
v_call: TRBV5-6
j_call: TRBJ1-2
clone_size: -
cdr3_aa: CASSLERRRPLDGYTF
cdr3_nt: TGTGCCAGCAGCTTGGAACGGCGACGACCCCTCGATGGCTACACCTTC

d_call: -
v_call: TRBV4-1
j_call: TRBJ2-3
clone_size: -
cdr3_aa: CASSQERRLGGTQYF
cdr3_nt: TGCGCCAGCAGCCAAGAAAGACGGCTCGGGGGTACGCAGTATTTT

d_call: TRBD1
v_call: TRBV29-1
j_call: TRBJ2-1
clone_size: few
cdr3_aa: CSVDPRQGLNEQFF
cdr3_nt: TGCAGCGTTGACCCGAGACAGGGTCTGAATGAGCAGTTCTTC

d_call: TRBD2
v_call: TRBV7-2
j_call: TRBJ2-1
clone_size: -
cdr3_aa: CASTQNSGYNEQFF
cdr3_nt: TGTGCCAGCACCCAAAATAGCGGGTACAATGAGCAGTTCTTC

d_call: -
v_call: TRBV20-1
j_call: TRBJ2-7
clone_size: -
cdr3_aa: CSASSGRDLYEQYF
cdr3_nt: TGCAGTGCTAGTTCGGGCAGGGACTTATACGAGCAGTACTTC

d_call: -
v_call: TRBV4-1
j_call: TRBJ1-1
clone_size: few
cdr3_aa: CASSQVGGPGNTEAFF
cdr3_nt: TGCGCCAGCAGCCAAGTGGGGGGGCCGGGGAACACTGAAGCTTTCTTT

d_call: -
v_call: TRBV10-3
j_call: TRBJ1-2
clone_size: -
cdr3_aa: CAISDPRQGKINYGYTF
cdr3_nt: TGTGCCATCAGTGACCCGCGCCAGGGAAAGATCAACTATGGCTACACCTTC

d_call: -
v_call: TRBV10-3
j_call: TRBJ1-2
clone_size: -
cdr3_aa: CAIRQTQAFYGYTF
cdr3_nt: TGTGCCATCAGGCAGACCCAGGCGTTCTATGGCTACACCTTC

d_call: -
v_call: TRBV9
j_call: TRBJ2-2
clone_size: -
cdr3_aa: CASSVSGGFTGELFF
cdr3_nt: TGTGCCAGCAGCGTCTCTGGGGGGTTCACCGGGGAGCTGTTTTTT

d_call: TRBD1
v_call: TRBV7-9
j_call: TRBJ2-5
clone_size: -
cdr3_aa: CASSLGQDEYF
cdr3_nt: TGTGCCAGCAGCTTGGGACAGGACGAGTACTTC

d_call: -
v_call: TRBV28
j_call: TRBJ2-1
clone_size: few
cdr3_aa: CASSAHQGKDNEQFF
cdr3_nt: TGTGCCAGCAGCGCGCATCAGGGGAAAGACAATGAGCAGTTCTTC

d_call: TRBD1
v_call: TRBV25-1
j_call: TRBJ2-7
clone_size: -
cdr3_aa: CASRYHGQGTYEQYF
cdr3_nt: TGTGCCAGCAGGTATCATGGACAGGGGACCTACGAGCAGTACTTC

d_call: TRBD2
v_call: TRBV28
j_call: TRBJ2-5
clone_size: -
cdr3_aa: CASSSRTSGAETQYF
cdr3_nt: TGTGCCAGCAGTTCCCGGACTAGCGGGGCGGAGACTCAGTACTTC

d_call: -
v_call: TRBV11-2
j_call: TRBJ1-2
clone_size: few
cdr3_aa: CASSPMKEDYGYTF
cdr3_nt: TGTGCCAGCAGCCCGATGAAGGAGGACTATGGCTACACCTTC

d_call: TRBD1
v_call: TRBV29-1
j_call: TRBJ1-2
clone_size: -
cdr3_aa: CSVESRTGVYGYTF
cdr3_nt: TGCAGCGTTGAGTCGAGGACAGGGGTCTATGGCTACACCTTC

d_call: TRBD2
v_call: TRBV29-1
j_call: TRBJ2-7
clone_size: few
cdr3_aa: CSVGSSGTLSEQYF
cdr3_nt: TGCAGCGTTGGTTCTAGCGGGACCCTTAGCGAGCAGTACTTC

d_call: -
v_call: TRBV29-1
j_call: TRBJ2-1
clone_size: few
cdr3_aa: CSVEIEQFF
cdr3_nt: TGCAGCGTTGAGATTGAGCAGTTCTTC

d_call: -
v_call: TRBV6-6
j_call: TRBJ2-5
clone_size: -
cdr3_aa: CASSLYSSSVPGETQYF
cdr3_nt: TGTGCCAGCAGTCTTTACAGTTCGTCGGTCCCGGGAGAGACCCAGTACTTC

d_call: -
v_call: TRBV6-2/TRBV6-3
j_call: TRBJ1-1
clone_size: -
cdr3_aa: CAIGTTEAFF
cdr3_nt: TGTGCCATCGGGACAACCGAAGCTTTCTTT

d_call: -
v_call: TRBV7-2
j_call: TRBJ1-2
clone_size: few
cdr3_aa: CASSYTKALYGYTF
cdr3_nt: TGTGCCAGCAGCTACACTAAGGCTTTGTATGGCTACACCTTC

d_call: -
v_call: TRBV5-1
j_call: TRBJ1-4
clone_size: -
cdr3_aa: CASSFGTAPFPATNEKLFF
cdr3_nt: TGCGCCAGCAGCTTTGGTACAGCCCCTTTTCCTGCAACTAATGAAAAACTGTTTTTT

d_call: -
v_call: TRBV6-2/TRBV6-3
j_call: TRBJ1-5
clone_size: -
cdr3_aa: CASSYYAREGQPQHF
cdr3_nt: TGTGCCAGCAGTTACTACGCCAGGGAGGGACAGCCCCAGCATTTT

d_call: TRBD1
v_call: TRBV4-2
j_call: TRBJ2-7
clone_size: -
cdr3_aa: CASSQNDRGHEYEQYF
cdr3_nt: TGTGCCAGCAGCCAGAACGACAGGGGGCACGAGTACGAGCAGTACTTC

d_call: -
v_call: TRBV9
j_call: TRBJ1-1
clone_size: few
cdr3_aa: CASSVGPGTEAFF
cdr3_nt: TGTGCCAGCAGCGTGGGTCCCGGGACTGAAGCTTTCTTT

d_call: -
v_call: TRBV12-3/TRBV12-4
j_call: TRBJ1-1
clone_size: -
cdr3_aa: CASSLAADTEAFF
cdr3_nt: TGTGCCAGCAGTTTAGCCGCGGACACTGAAGCTTTCTTT

d_call: TRBD2
v_call: TRBV20-1
j_call: TRBJ2-1
clone_size: few
cdr3_aa: CSARAGTRSNEQFF
cdr3_nt: TGCAGTGCTAGGGCCGGGACTAGAAGCAATGAGCAGTTCTTC

d_call: -
v_call: TRBV6-6
j_call: TRBJ1-2
clone_size: -
cdr3_aa: CASSRDRFEYGYTF
cdr3_nt: TGTGCCAGCAGCCGCGACAGGTTCGAGTATGGCTACACCTTC

d_call: TRBD1
v_call: TRBV6-1
j_call: TRBJ2-2
clone_size: -
cdr3_aa: CASDRGNTGELFF
cdr3_nt: TGTGCCAGCGACAGGGGGAACACCGGGGAGCTGTTTTTT

d_call: -
v_call: TRBV18
j_call: TRBJ2-5
clone_size: few
cdr3_aa: CASPLAGAGETQYF
cdr3_nt: TGTGCCTCACCACTCGCGGGGGCCGGGGAGACCCAGTACTTC

d_call: -
v_call: TRBV7-9
j_call: TRBJ1-2
clone_size: -
cdr3_aa: CASSPPVDSYGYTF
cdr3_nt: TGTGCCAGCAGCCCGCCGGTGGACTCCTATGGCTACACCTTC

d_call: -
v_call: TRBV29-1
j_call: TRBJ2-5
clone_size: -
cdr3_aa: CSAEGLGGTQYF
cdr3_nt: TGCAGCGCCGAAGGTCTAGGGGGGACCCAGTACTTC

d_call: -
v_call: TRBV7-9
j_call: TRBJ2-5
clone_size: -
cdr3_aa: CASSRKQETQYF
cdr3_nt: TGTGCCAGCAGCCGGAAACAAGAGACCCAGTACTTC

d_call: -
v_call: TRBV5-1
j_call: TRBJ1-2
clone_size: -
cdr3_aa: CASSLSQGLYGYTF
cdr3_nt: TGCGCCAGCAGCTTGTCTCAGGGATTGTATGGCTACACCTTC

d_call: TRBD2
v_call: TRBV4-2
j_call: TRBJ2-1
clone_size: -
cdr3_aa: CASSPEGVAGELRNEQFF
cdr3_nt: TGTGCCAGCAGCCCCGAGGGTGTGGCGGGAGAGTTGAGGAATGAGCAGTTCTTC

d_call: -
v_call: TRBV10-1
j_call: TRBJ2-5
clone_size: -
cdr3_aa: CASSESGGGETQYF
cdr3_nt: TGCGCCAGCAGTGAGTCCGGGGGCGGAGAGACCCAGTACTTC

d_call: -
v_call: TRBV6-1
j_call: TRBJ1-1
clone_size: -
cdr3_aa: CASSVGQHYTEAFF
cdr3_nt: TGTGCCAGCAGTGTCGGACAGCATTACACTGAAGCTTTCTTT

d_call: -
v_call: TRBV29-1
j_call: TRBJ2-5
clone_size: -
cdr3_aa: CSAKDRYQETQYF
cdr3_nt: TGCAGCGCAAAAGACAGGTACCAAGAGACCCAGTACTTC

d_call: -
v_call: TRBV12-5
j_call: TRBJ1-2
clone_size: -
cdr3_aa: CASGVDRVLPNGYTF
cdr3_nt: TGTGCTAGTGGAGTGGACCGGGTCCTTCCGAACGGCTACACCTTC

d_call: -
v_call: TRBV4-1
j_call: TRBJ1-1
clone_size: -
cdr3_aa: CASRTSGVGTEAFF
cdr3_nt: TGCGCCAGCAGAACCTCAGGGGTAGGCACTGAAGCTTTCTTT

d_call: -
v_call: TRBV7-9
j_call: TRBJ2-5
clone_size: -
cdr3_aa: CASSFRDQETQYF
cdr3_nt: TGTGCCAGCAGCTTTCGGGACCAAGAGACCCAGTACTTC

d_call: -
v_call: TRBV7-2
j_call: TRBJ2-5
clone_size: -
cdr3_aa: CASRPGLNPPGETQYF
cdr3_nt: TGTGCCAGCAGGCCGGGACTGAACCCTCCCGGAGAGACCCAGTACTTC